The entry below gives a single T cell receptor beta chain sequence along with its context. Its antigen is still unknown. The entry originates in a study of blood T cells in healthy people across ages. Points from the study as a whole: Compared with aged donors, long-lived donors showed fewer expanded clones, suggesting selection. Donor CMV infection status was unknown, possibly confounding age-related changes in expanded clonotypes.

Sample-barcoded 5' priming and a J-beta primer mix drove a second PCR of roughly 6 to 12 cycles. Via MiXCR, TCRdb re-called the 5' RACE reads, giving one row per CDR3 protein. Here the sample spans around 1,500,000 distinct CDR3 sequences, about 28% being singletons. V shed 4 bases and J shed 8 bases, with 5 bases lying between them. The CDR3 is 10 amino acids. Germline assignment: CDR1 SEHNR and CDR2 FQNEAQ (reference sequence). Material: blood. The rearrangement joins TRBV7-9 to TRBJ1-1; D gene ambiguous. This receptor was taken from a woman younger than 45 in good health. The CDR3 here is CASSSWEAFF. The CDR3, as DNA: TGTGCCAGCAGCTCCTGGGAAGCTTTCTTT. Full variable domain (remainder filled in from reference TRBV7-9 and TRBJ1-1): DTGVSQNPRHKITKRGQNVTFRCDPISEHNRLYWYRQTLGQGPEFLTYFQNEAQLEKSRLLSDRFSAERPKGSFSTLEIQRTEQGDSAMYLCASSSWEAFFGQGTRLTVV.